The clone carrying this TCR beta chain came up a few times. Its antigen is as yet unknown. The data are from a study of regulatory T cells in long-lasting Graves disease. Study-level points and caveats: Less diverse TCR repertoires were seen in persistent Graves' patients than in newly diagnosed ones.

In building TCR beta libraries, iRepertoire HTBI primers were used together with Arm-PCR of CDR3 regions. Original methodology: Across the samples, identification revealed some 64 TRBV and more than twelve TRBJ segments. Each CDR3 protein gets one entry after TCRdb re-called the multiplex PCR reads with MiXCR. These V and J calls are TCRdb output, not the study's own analysis. The sample lists about 430,000 distinct CDR3 sequences; about 15% were seen once. Time point here: newly diagnosed GD, antithyroid drugs for less than 3 months. There was RNA extracted from PBMCs, and the TCR library was made from it. The CDR3 has 14 amino acids. Trimming pared 6 bases from V and 1 base from J, leaving 11 bases between. These sequences were also reported in another study, on T cells in Graves' hyperthyroidism and ophthalmopathy. That paper adds: The TCR CDR3 was amplified in a first-round RT-PCR using the HTBI primer set. Using 13 V-J features, a model discriminated ophthalmopathy from stable hyperthyroidism.

The chain uses TRBV12-3 or TRBV12-4 and TRBJ2-3; unclear D gene. The sample here was peripheral blood mononuclear cells (PBMCs), taken at new diagnosis, from a patient treated with antithyroid drugs. The clonotype was recovered from a woman aged 40 to 50 with Graves disease. CDR3 bases: TGTGCCAGCAGGCCAGAGGTAGGCACAGATACGCAGTATTTT. Translating it yields CASRPEVGTDTQYF.